What follows are 8 T cell receptor beta chains derived from one specimen sequenced in a study of blood T cell repertoires in COVID-19. The method was immunoSEQ multiplex PCR; TCRdb's version includes in-frame clones alone and lacks a portion of them. The sample consists of more than 150,000 clones, approximately 83% of them appearing once. Sequencing was done on a sample of peripheral blood. All receptors derive from a woman between 55 and 75 years old with acute or convalescent COVID-19.

This rearrangement joins TRBV2 to TRBJ1-5; 8 nucleotides line up with TRBD1. The CDR3 is made up of 15 amino acids. Germline trimming cut 7 bases from V and 3 bases from J; bases unmatched to any gene: 8. Germline loops: CDR1 SNHLY, CDR2 FYNNEI. The CDR3 region is CASTGQGGYNQPQHF. The CDR3 DNA is TGTGCCAGCACAGGACAGGGAGGTTACAATCAGCCCCAGCATTTT. Based on the CDR3 plus reference TRBV2 and TRBJ1-5, the full variable domain is EPEVTQTPSHQVTQMGQEVILRCVPISNHLYFYWYRQILGQKVEFLVSFYNNEISEKSEIFDDQFSVERPDGSNFTLKIRSTKLEDSAMYFCASTGQGGYNQPQHFGDGTRLSIL.

The V gene is TRBV28, the J gene TRBJ2-7; 11 bases align to TRBD2. V was pared by 1 base and J by 6 bases, with 5 bases of the junction left unmatched. This CDR3 has 15 residues. Looked up from germline, CDR1 is MDHEN and CDR2 is SYDVKM. This CDR3 is CASSLLTSGVREQYF. CDR3 coding DNA: TGTGCCAGCAGTTTATTGACTAGCGGGGTGCGCGAGCAGTACTTC.

The chain joins TRBV7-2 to TRBJ2-5; 10 bases are a match to TRBD2. Trimming at V came to 2 bases and at J to 5 bases, leaving 5 bases not matched to a gene. The V gene's germline CDR1 is SGHTA and CDR2 FQGNSA. The CDR3 runs 15 residues. CDR3 residues: CASSLYASGGETQYF. In nucleotides, the CDR3 is TGTGCCAGCAGCTTATATGCTAGCGGGGGTGAGACCCAGTACTTC.

V and J are TRBV7-2 and TRBJ2-1, with 11 bases that match TRBD2. The junction had 4 bases not matched to a gene; V was cut back by 2 bases and J by 4 bases. This CDR3 has 16 amino acids. CDR1 and CDR2 (germline): SGHTA, FQGNSA. CDR3 loop: CASSLSGTSGYNEQFF. The CDR3 nucleotides are TGTGCCAGCAGCTTATCGGGGACTAGCGGTTACAATGAGCAGTTCTTC.

The V call is TRBV19, the J call TRBJ1-5, with D unresolved. The germline V gene has CDR1 LNHDA and CDR2 SQIVND (reference sequence). This CDR3 comprises 11 residues. Trimming took off 5 bases at V and 6 bases at J, with 5 bases between the two ends. CDR3 in amino acids: CASSSGQPQHF. CDR3 nucleotides: TGTGCCAGTAGTTCAGGTCAGCCCCAGCATTTT.

The chain is built from TRBV18 and TRBJ1-4; no definite D call. CDR1 KGHSH and CDR2 LQKENI come from the germline V gene. The ends were cut back, 8 bases at V and 8 bases at J, with 21 bases in the middle. This CDR3 is 15 amino acids long. CDR3 protein: CASAPPGREREKLFF. The CDR3 DNA reads as TGTGCCAGCGCGCCACCCGGTAGGGAGAGGGAAAAACTGTTTTTT.

The chain employs TRBV5-1 and TRBJ2-7; tentative D call: TRBD1 (6 bases). CDR3 size: 16 residues. With 0 bases removed from V and 1 base from J, the gap between germline ends came to 14 bases. Germline V CDR1 and CDR2: SGHRS, YFSETQ. CDR3 loop: CASSLAGAVGSYEQYF. DNA of the CDR3: TGCGCCAGCAGCTTGGCAGGGGCGGTGGGATCCTACGAGCAGTACTTC.

This chain joins TRBV3-1 (or the pseudogene TRBV3-2) and TRBJ1-3; no clear D gene. V lost 4 bases and J lost 1, with 8 bases in between. The CDR3 loop spans 14 amino acids. CDR1 is LGHDT and CDR2 is YNNKEL in the germline V gene (reference sequence). CDR3 region: CASSPRESGNTIYF. The CDR3 DNA sequence: TGTGCCAGCAGCCCAAGGGAGTCTGGAAACACCATATATTTT.